Given below is one T cell receptor (beta chain) in context. Its antigen remains unidentified. Study-wide findings and caveats: Whole repertoires were not studied in the larger cohort, only one V-J beta rearrangement. Greatest tumor Treg TCR overlap was with tumor naive CD4+ cells. The TCR gene usage of tumor memory CD4+ T cells clustered together with blood and lymph node memory CD4+ cells and with lymph node naive CD4+ cells.

The CDR3 extends over 15 amino acids. Looked up from germline, CDR1 is WSHSY and CDR2 is SAAADI. V was clipped by 3 bases and J by 3 bases; unmatched bases: 6. Semi-nested PCR with Nested Universal Primer A followed constant-region reverse priming of full-length variable regions. TCRdb re-analysed the 5' RACE reads in MiXCR, keeping a single row per CDR3 protein. This table holds more than 55,000 distinct CDR3 sequences, roughly 20% found once. Treg sorting used a CD4+CD25+CD127-/low gate. V usage is TRBV10-2 and J usage is TRBJ1-2; 8 bases fit TRBD1. The sample comprised tumor-infiltrating Tregs sorted from the breast tumor. The TCR was taken from a female donor with breast cancer. CDR3 protein: CASSDMTGADYGYTF. In nucleotides, the CDR3 is TGCGCCAGCAGTGACATGACAGGGGCGGACTATGGCTACACCTTC.